The 17 T cell receptor beta chains below all came from one sample that was sequenced in a study of PD-1 blockade in mismatch repair-deficient tumors. The protocol was immunoSEQ multiplex PCR, while the TCRdb copy is restricted to in-frame clones and leaves out a portion. This sample has some 84,000 clones, with more than 65% found just once. The sample consisted of peripheral blood, taken 12 weeks after starting pembrolizumab. The receptor source for this set is an adult with mismatch repair-deficient cancer.

The chain carries TRBV6-1 and TRBJ1-2; TRBD1 matches at 7 bases. Germline V lookup: CDR1 MNHNS, CDR2 SASEGT. The CDR3 has 15 amino acids. V lost 10 bases, J lost 0 bases, and 11 bases stayed unmatched. This chain's CDR3 is CATKPSRGANYGYTF. The CDR3 DNA reads as TGTGCCACCAAGCCTTCCAGGGGGGCTAACTATGGCTACACCTTC.

The CDR3 region has the DNA TGTGCCAGCAGCTTAGCTCCTGCGGAGACCTACAATGAGCAGTTCTTC. Its protein product is CASSLAPAETYNEQFF. The chain recombines TRBV7-6 with TRBJ2-1; D is uncertain. This CDR3 is built from 16 residues. From germline, CDR1 is SGHVS and CDR2 FNYEAQ. V lost 0 bases, J lost 2 bases, and 11 bases lay in between.

This clone was recorded a few times. The rearrangement links TRBV11-2 to TRBJ2-7; tentatively, D is TRBD2 (5 bases). Germline assignment: CDR1 SGHAT and CDR2 FQNNGV. The V and J ends lost 5 bases and 6 bases respectively, with 11 bases between them. The CDR3 runs 12 residues. This chain's CDR3 is CASSRTGPEQYF. The CDR3 region has the DNA TGTGCCAGCAGCCGGACTGGTCCCGAGCAGTACTTC.

The V and J genes are TRBV4-3 and TRBJ2-3; 8 bases agree with TRBD2. Looked up from germline, CDR1 is LGHNA and CDR2 is YSLEER. J was trimmed by 4 bases and V by 3 bases; bases with no gene match: 9. CDR3 length: 16 amino acids. The CDR3 region is CASSQDSGNGADTQYF. The CDR3 nucleotides are TGCGCCAGCAGCCAGGATAGCGGGAATGGGGCAGATACGCAGTATTTT.

The V gene is TRBV7-9, the J gene TRBJ1-1, with D uncertain. Germline V gene lookup returns CDR1 SEHNR and CDR2 FQNEAQ (reference sequence). The CDR3 sequence is 14 residues long. V shed 1 base and J shed 6 bases, with 12 bases lying between them. CDR3 DNA sequence: TGTGCCAGCAGCTTAGTCGGGTCAATGTCTGAAGCTTTCTTT. This sequence encodes CASSLVGSMSEAFF.

This chain joins TRBV6-5 and TRBJ2-5, with D unclear. Germline V gene data show CDR1 as MNHEY and CDR2 as SVGAGI. Trimming took 4 bases from V and 4 from J, leaving 7 bases between them. The CDR3 loop spans 12 amino acids. In DNA form, the CDR3 reads TGTGCCAGCAGTTCCTCGAGAGAGACCCAGTACTTC. Its protein product is CASSSSRETQYF.

This clone was detected once. V gene TRBV27 combines with J gene TRBJ2-7, with 7 bases aligning to TRBD2. Germline-derived CDR1 and CDR2 are MNHEY and SMNVEV (reference sequence). The trim removed 6 bases at V and 2 bases at J, leaving 7 bases unmatched. This CDR3 comprises 14 residues. The CDR3 DNA reads TGTGCCAGCAGCCAGGCCGGGACTACCTACGAGCAGTACTTC. Its protein product is CASSQAGTTYEQYF.

This chain links TRBV2 with TRBJ2-7; 10 positions agree with TRBD2. Germline lookup yields CDR1 SNHLY and CDR2 FYNNEI. The V gene end was trimmed by 2 bases and the J gene end by 3 bases; junction bases not matched to a gene: 4. There are 15 residues in the CDR3. CDR3 in DNA: TGTGCCAGCAGTGAATCACTAGCGGGATACTACGAGCAGTACTTC. It specifies CASSESLAGYYEQYF.

This chain uses TRBV5-1 with TRBJ1-1, with D hard to call. The CDR3 has 15 residues. The V end was cut by 0 bases, the J end by 1 base, with 10 bases between. Germline values: CDR1 SGHRS, CDR2 YFSETQ. The CDR3 DNA sequence: TGCGCCAGCAGCTTGGAGGGTCCGGGGAACACTGAAGCTTTCTTT. Amino acid sequence: CASSLEGPGNTEAFF.

This chain connects TRBV11-2 to TRBJ2-1; no definite D call. This CDR3 is built from 15 residues. Germline-derived CDR1 and CDR2 are SGHAT and FQNNGV. The germline V and J ends were trimmed by 8 bases and 6 bases, with 20 bases remaining between them. The CDR3 region has the DNA TGTGCCAGCTGTGGTGGCAGTCCGATATTCAATGAGCAGTTCTTC. Translation: CASCGGSPIFNEQFF.

The rearrangement joins TRBV7-6 to TRBJ2-3; 7 nucleotides align to TRBD2. The V gene end was trimmed by 3 bases and the J gene end by 6 bases; junction bases not matched to a gene: 15. This CDR3 has 17 residues. Germline assignment: CDR1 SGHVS and CDR2 FNYEAQ. CDR3 sequence reads: CASSFYPLGGSGDTQYF. For the CDR3, the DNA is TGTGCCAGCAGCTTTTACCCTCTCGGCGGGAGCGGGGATACGCAGTATTTT.

V gene TRBV10-3 combines with J gene TRBJ2-3; possible D gene TRBD1, 5 bases. Germline V gene data show CDR1 as ENHRY and CDR2 as SYGVKD. With 7 bases removed from V and 2 bases from J, the gap between germline ends came to 13 bases. This CDR3 has 14 residues. DNA for the CDR3: TGTGCCATCACCCAGGGTGGCCCCACAGATACGCAGTATTTT. Its translation is CAITQGGPTDTQYF.

The rearrangement uses TRBV9 and TRBJ2-6, with a weak D call TRBD2 (5 bases). Looked up from germline, CDR1 is SGDLS and CDR2 is YYNGEE. Trimming shortened V by 6 bases and J by 17 bases, and 18 bases separated the two germline ends. The CDR3 covers 12 residues. The CDR3 here is CASNTDGKSLTF. The CDR3 DNA sequence: TGTGCCAGCAACACGGACGGGAAGTCCTTGACTTTC.

This clone showed up just once. This chain joins TRBV7-8 and TRBJ1-4; 8 positions match TRBD1. The germline gives CDR1 SGHVS, CDR2 FQNEAQ. With 5 bases clipped from V and 8 bases from J, the junction kept 19 bases outside the gene matches. The CDR3 contains 18 residues. CDR3 DNA: TGTGCCAGCAGCCCCGGAGCGCAGGGGGCGGGGTTCAGAGAAAAACTGTTTTTT. It codes for CASSPGAQGAGFREKLFF.

The chain employs TRBV10-1 and TRBJ1-1; D possibly corresponds to TRBD1 (5 bases). This CDR3 is 13 amino acids long. The V and J ends lost 5 bases and 1 base respectively, with 8 bases between them. Germline assignment: CDR1 WNHNN and CDR2 SYGVQD (reference sequence). In DNA form, the CDR3 reads TGCGCCAGCAGTAGGGACGGGAACACTGAAGCTTTCTTT. Amino acid sequence: CASSRDGNTEAFF.

The chain uses TRBV29-1 and TRBJ1-1; D is perhaps TRBD1 (5 bases). Per the germline V gene, CDR1 is SQVTM and CDR2 is ANQGSEA. The CDR3 sequence is 11 residues long. Trimming stripped 6 bases from V and 10 bases from J, with 15 bases between. The CDR3 DNA sequence: TGCAGCGTCACCTCCGGGACGAGAGCTTTCTTT. Translation gives CSVTSGTRAFF.

This chain links TRBV5-8 with TRBJ2-4, with D perhaps matching TRBD1 (6 bases). CDR1 is SGHTS, CDR2 YDEGEE, per germline. With 4 bases removed from V and 4 bases from J, the gap between germline ends came to 21 bases. The CDR3 is 17 amino acids. CDR3 sequence (DNA): TGTGCCAGCAGCCCCTTACCGGGACAAGAATCGAAAAACATTCAGTACTTC. Its translation is CASSPLPGQESKNIQYF.